This paragraph covers one T cell receptor (beta chain) sequence. The table came from immunoSEQ multiplex PCR; TCRdb's copy has only in-frame clones and leaves some out. The table lists about 75,000 clones, 87% of them singletons. The CDR3 runs to 12 residues. Per the germline V gene, CDR1 is SGDLS and CDR2 is YYNGEE. The V and J ends lost 0 bases and 10 bases respectively, with 7 bases between them. This sample was taken from a study of OX40 agonist ivuxolimab in advanced cancers. Whole-study context: In this cohort, patients received ivuxolimab, an agonistic anti-OX40 (CD134) antibody. Three patients got partial responses; one had hepatocellular carcinoma and two had cutaneous melanoma.

Specimen: CD4+ or CD8+ T cells sorted from blood, collected in a trial of the OX40 agonist ivuxolimab. This receptor was taken from an adult with an advanced solid tumor such as melanoma, head and neck, liver or kidney cancer. The rearrangement uses TRBV9 and TRBJ1-4; D unresolved. This CDR3 reads CASSVGEGKLFF. CDR3 bases: TGTGCCAGCAGCGTAGGTGAGGGAAAACTGTTTTTT.